This T cell receptor (beta chain) was identified during a study of T cells in Graves' hyperthyroidism and ophthalmopathy. Background on the study: Any treatment followed the collection of peripheral blood at initial diagnosis.

The investigators amplified TCR beta CDR3 regions from RNA transcripts. Primed by the HTBI set, a first-round RT-PCR was run on the TCR CDR3. TCRdb redid the calling of the multiplex PCR reads with MiXCR, one entry per CDR3 protein. This sample has fewer than 800,000 distinct CDR3 sequences, with about a sixth found just once. This clonotype occurred many times. The antigen is undetermined. Exclusion followed for patients with uncontrolled infection, other autoimmune disease, pregnancy or lactation. The study's findings and limits: Progression to ophthalmopathy was predicted a median of approximately seven months early.

The sequenced sample consisted of blood. The clonotype originates from a man between 18 and 29 years old with Graves' hyperthyroidism.

The CDR3 sequence is CASSLPPTKQYF. CDR3 DNA: TGTGCCAGCAGCCTACCTCCTACTAAGCAGTACTTC. The V gene is TRBV28, the J gene TRBJ2-7; no clear D gene. CDR1 is MDHEN and CDR2 is SYDVKM in the germline V gene. The CDR3 runs 12 residues. Trimming removed 6 bases at V and 8 bases at J, with 14 bases between.